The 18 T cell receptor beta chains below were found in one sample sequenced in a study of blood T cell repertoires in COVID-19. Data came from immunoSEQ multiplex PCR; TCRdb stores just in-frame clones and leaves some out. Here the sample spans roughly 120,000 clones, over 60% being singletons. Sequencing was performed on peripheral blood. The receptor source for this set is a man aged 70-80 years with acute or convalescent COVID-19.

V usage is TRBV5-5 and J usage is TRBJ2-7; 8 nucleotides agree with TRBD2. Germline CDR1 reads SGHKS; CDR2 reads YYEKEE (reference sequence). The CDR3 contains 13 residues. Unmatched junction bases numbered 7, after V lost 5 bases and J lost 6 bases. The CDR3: CASRSAGGAEQYF. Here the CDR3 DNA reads TGTGCCAGCAGGAGCGCGGGGGGAGCCGAGCAGTACTTC. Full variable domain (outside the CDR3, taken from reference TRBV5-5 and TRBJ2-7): DAGVTQSPTHLIKTRGQQVTLRCSPISGHKSVSWYQQVLGQGPQFIFQYYEKEERGRGNFPDRFSARQFPNYSSELNVNALLLGDSALYLCASRSAGGAEQYFGPGTRLTVT.

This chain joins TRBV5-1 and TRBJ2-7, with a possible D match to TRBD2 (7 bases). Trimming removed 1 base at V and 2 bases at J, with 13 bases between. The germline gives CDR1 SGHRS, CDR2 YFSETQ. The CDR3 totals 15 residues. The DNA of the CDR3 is TGCGCCAGCAGCTTGAGGGGGGGCAGTCCCTACGAGCAGTACTTC. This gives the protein CASSLRGGSPYEQYF.

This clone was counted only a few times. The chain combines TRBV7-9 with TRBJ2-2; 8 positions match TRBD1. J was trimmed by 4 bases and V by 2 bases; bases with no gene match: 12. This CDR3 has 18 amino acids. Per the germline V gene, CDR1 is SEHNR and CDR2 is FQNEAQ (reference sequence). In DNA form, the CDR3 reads TGTGCCAGCAGCTTAAGGGCCAGGGGGCGGCGTGCCACCGGGGAGCTGTTTTTT. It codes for CASSLRARGRRATGELFF.

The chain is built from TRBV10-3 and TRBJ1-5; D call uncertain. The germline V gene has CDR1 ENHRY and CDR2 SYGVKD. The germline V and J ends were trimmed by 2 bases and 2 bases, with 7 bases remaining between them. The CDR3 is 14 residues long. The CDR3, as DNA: TGTGCCATCAGTGAGAGCGGTGGCAATCAGCCCCAGCATTTT. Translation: CAISESGGNQPQHF.

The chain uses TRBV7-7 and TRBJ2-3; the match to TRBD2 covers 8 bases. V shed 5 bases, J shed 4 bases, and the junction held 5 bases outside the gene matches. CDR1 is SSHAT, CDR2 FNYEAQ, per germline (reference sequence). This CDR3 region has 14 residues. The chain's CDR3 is CASSPAGVPDTQYF. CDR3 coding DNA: TGTGCCAGCAGCCCAGCGGGGGTGCCAGATACGCAGTATTTT.

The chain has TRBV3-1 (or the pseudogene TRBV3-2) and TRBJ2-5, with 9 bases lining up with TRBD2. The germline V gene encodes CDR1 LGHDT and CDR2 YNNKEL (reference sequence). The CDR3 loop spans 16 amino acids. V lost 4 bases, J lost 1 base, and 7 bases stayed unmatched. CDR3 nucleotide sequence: TGTGCCAGCAGCCTGATCGCTAGCGGGACCCAAGAGACCCAGTACTTC. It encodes CASSLIASGTQETQYF.

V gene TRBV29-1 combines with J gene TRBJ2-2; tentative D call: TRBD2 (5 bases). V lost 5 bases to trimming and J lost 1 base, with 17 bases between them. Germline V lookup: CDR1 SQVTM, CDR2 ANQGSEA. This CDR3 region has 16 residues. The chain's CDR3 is CSVRAAVRQNTGELFF. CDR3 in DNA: TGCAGCGTTAGAGCAGCGGTCAGGCAGAACACCGGGGAGCTGTTTTTT.

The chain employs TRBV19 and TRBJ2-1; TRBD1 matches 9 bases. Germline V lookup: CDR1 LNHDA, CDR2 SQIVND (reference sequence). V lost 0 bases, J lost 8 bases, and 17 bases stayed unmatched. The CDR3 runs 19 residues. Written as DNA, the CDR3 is TGTGCCAGTAGTATAGATCTGAAGTCTTGGACAGGGGAGGGGGATGAGCAGTTCTTC. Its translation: CASSIDLKSWTGEGDEQFF.

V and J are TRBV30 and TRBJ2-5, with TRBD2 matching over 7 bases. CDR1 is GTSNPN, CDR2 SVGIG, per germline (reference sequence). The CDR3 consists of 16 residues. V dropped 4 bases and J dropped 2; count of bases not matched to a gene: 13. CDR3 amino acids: CAWIRFNGGSQETQYF. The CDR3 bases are TGTGCCTGGATACGTTTCAACGGGGGGAGTCAAGAGACCCAGTACTTC.

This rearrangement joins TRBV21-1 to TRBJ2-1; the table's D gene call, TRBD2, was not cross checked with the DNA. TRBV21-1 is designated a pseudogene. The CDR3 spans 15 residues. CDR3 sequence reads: CASTHGLATCFEQFF. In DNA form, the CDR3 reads TGTGCCAGCACTCACGGACTAGCGACTTGTTTTGAGCAGTTCTTC.

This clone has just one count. This CDR3 is CASSLGVAGDNSPLHF. For the CDR3, the DNA is TGTGCCAGCAGCTTAGGGGTGGCGGGGGACAATTCACCCCTCCACTTT. The chain employs TRBV7-9 and TRBJ1-6; weak D call: TRBD1 (5 bases). Germline-derived CDR1 and CDR2 are SEHNR and FQNEAQ (reference sequence). Trimming left V 1 base short and J 7 bases short, with 14 bases between. This CDR3 is built from 16 residues.

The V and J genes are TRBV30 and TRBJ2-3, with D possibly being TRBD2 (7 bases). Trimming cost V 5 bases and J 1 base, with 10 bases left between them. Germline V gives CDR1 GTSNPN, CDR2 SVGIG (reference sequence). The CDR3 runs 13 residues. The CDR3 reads CAWGGAGTDTQYF. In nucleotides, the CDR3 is TGTGCCTGGGGGGGGGCAGGCACAGATACGCAGTATTTT.

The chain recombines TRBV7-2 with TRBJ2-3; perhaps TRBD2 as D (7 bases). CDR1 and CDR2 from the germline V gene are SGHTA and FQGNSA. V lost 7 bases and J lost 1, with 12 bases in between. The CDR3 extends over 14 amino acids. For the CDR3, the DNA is TGTGCCAGCAACGAAGGGGGGGGCACAGATACGCAGTATTTT. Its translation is CASNEGGGTDTQYF.

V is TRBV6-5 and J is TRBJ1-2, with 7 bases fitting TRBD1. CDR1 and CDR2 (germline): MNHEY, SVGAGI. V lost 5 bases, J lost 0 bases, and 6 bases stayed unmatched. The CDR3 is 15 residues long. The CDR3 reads CASSHGQVANYGYTF. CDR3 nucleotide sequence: TGTGCCAGCAGTCACGGACAGGTTGCTAACTATGGCTACACCTTC.

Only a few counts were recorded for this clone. The CDR3 loop is CASTRRQGGGYTF. CDR3 in DNA: TGTGCCAGCACGAGGAGACAGGGGGGAGGCTACACCTTC. The J gene is TRBJ1-2, the V gene TRBV12-3 or TRBV12-4, with TRBD1 identical over 9 bases. The junction had 8 bases not matched to a gene; V was cut back by 7 bases and J by 8 bases. CDR3 length: 13 residues.

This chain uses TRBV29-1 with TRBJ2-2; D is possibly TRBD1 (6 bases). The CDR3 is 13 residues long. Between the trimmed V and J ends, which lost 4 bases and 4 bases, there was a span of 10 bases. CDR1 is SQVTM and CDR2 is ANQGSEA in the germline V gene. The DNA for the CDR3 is TGCAGCGTTGGGACAGTCCCCACCGGGGAGCTGTTTTTT. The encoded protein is CSVGTVPTGELFF.

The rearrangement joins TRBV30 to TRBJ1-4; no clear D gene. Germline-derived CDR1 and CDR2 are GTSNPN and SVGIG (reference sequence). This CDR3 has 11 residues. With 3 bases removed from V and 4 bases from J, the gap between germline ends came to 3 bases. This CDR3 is CAWSGNEKLFF. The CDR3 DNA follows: TGTGCCTGGAGCGGTAATGAAAAACTGTTTTTT.

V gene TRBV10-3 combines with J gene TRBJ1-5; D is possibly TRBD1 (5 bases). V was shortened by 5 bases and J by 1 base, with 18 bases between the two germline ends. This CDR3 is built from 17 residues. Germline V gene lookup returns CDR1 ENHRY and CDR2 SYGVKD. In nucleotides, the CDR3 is TGTGCCATCAGTTCAGCGCGCGGGGGTGTGAGCAATCAGCCCCAGCATTTT. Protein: CAISSARGGVSNQPQHF.